The source of this T cell receptor beta chain is a study of immune characterization of retroperitoneal liposarcoma. The V end lost 11 bases, the J end lost 6 bases, and 18 bases lay between the germline ends. There are 13 residues in the CDR3. In germline, CDR1 is LNHNV, CDR2 YYDKDF (reference sequence). This clonotype was seen ten or more times. TCRdb reprocessed the PCR reads with MiXCR, giving one entry per CDR3 protein. The sample holds some 9,300 distinct CDR3 sequences, roughly a third seen once. The receptor was isolated from a male donor with retroperitoneal liposarcoma. What was sequenced was tumor tissue. The V and J genes are TRBV15 and TRBJ2-3; the D is unclear. The DNA of the CDR3 is TGTGCCTCCGGTTTGGATGCGGCGGATACGCAGTATTTT. Its protein product is CASGLDAADTQYF.